These 18 T cell receptor beta chains share one sample of origin, sequenced in a study of T cells after yellow fever vaccination (dated 2019 in TCRdb). Library prep was done by 5' RACE. Sequenced on an Illumina NovaSeq 6000. TCRdb redid the processing of the public reads, applying fastp at Q25 and MiXCR, and retained in-frame beta chains. Rows merge per CDR3 protein into single entries with the most common DNA and genes. The sample table lists 280,000 or so distinct CDR3 sequences, 8.5% to 10% of them with a count of one. The ten largest clones take up 3% to 4% of the sample. Taken with the paper, the label for treatment or condition translates to: live attenuated yellow fever vaccine strain. The sequenced sample was CD4+ T cells sorted from PBMCs, obtained 5 days after the yellow fever booster vaccination. Receptors were obtained from a man aged 18 to 30 who received the YFV17D yellow fever vaccine.

V and J are TRBV4-1 and TRBJ1-3, with a tentative D call TRBD1 (6 bases). Germline CDR1 is MGHRA and CDR2 is YSYEKL. Trimming cost V 3 bases and J 4 bases, with 13 bases left between them. This CDR3 contains 15 residues. CDR3 nucleotide sequence: TGCGCCAGCAGCCACCACCGGGACACCGGAAACACCATATATTTT. It yields the protein CASSHHRDTGNTIYF.

The genes are TRBV7-2 and TRBJ2-1; 9 nucleotides match TRBD2. The CDR3 is 15 amino acids. J lost 8 bases, V lost 4 bases, and 9 bases had no gene match. CDR1 and CDR2 from the germline V gene are SGHTA and FQGNSA. The CDR3 region is CASSWGLALGDEQFF. In DNA form, the CDR3 reads TGTGCCAGCAGCTGGGGACTAGCCCTCGGCGATGAGCAGTTCTTC.

This clonotype has a count of ten or more. The genes are TRBV20-1 and TRBJ2-1; the D gene is possibly TRBD1 (5 bases). This CDR3 has 14 amino acids. Trimming left V 5 bases short and J 7 bases short, with 18 bases between. Looked up from germline, CDR1 is DFQATT and CDR2 is SNEGSKA (reference sequence). The CDR3 is CSASRVRPVNEQFF. For the CDR3, the DNA is TGCAGTGCTTCCAGGGTAAGGCCTGTAAATGAGCAGTTCTTC.

This clonotype was seen a handful of times. V is TRBV7-2 and J is TRBJ1-2; weak D call: TRBD1 (5 bases). This CDR3 is 14 amino acids long. The V end lost 4 bases, the J end lost 14 bases, and 23 bases lay between the germline ends. Germline V lookup: CDR1 SGHTA, CDR2 FQGNSA. CDR3 residues: CASSSIRRDTGRTF. Here the CDR3 DNA reads TGTGCCAGCAGCTCCATCCGGCGGGATACGGGACGGACCTTC.

The CDR3 is CASSLSEAGGLTDTQYF. The DNA of the CDR3 is TGTGCCAGCAGTTTATCGGAAGCGGGGGGACTCACAGATACGCAGTATTTT. V and J are TRBV27 and TRBJ2-3, with 9 positions matching TRBD2. The CDR3 has 17 amino acids. Germline V gene data show CDR1 as MNHEY and CDR2 as SMNVEV (reference sequence). J gave up 2 bases and V 0 bases, and 6 bases lay outside the gene matches.

The gene calls are TRBV6-1 and TRBJ2-5; perhaps D is TRBD1 or TRBD2 (5 bases each). The V end lost 8 bases, the J end lost 4 bases, and 11 bases lay between the germline ends. The CDR3 is made up of 12 amino acids. Germline V gene sequence: CDR1 MNHNS, CDR2 SASEGT. DNA of the CDR3: TGTGCCAGCGGGACCCCAGGAGAGACCCAGTACTTC. As protein: CASGTPGETQYF.

The chain employs TRBV21-1 and TRBJ2-3; the D call of TRBD1 is as the table states it, not checked on the DNA. TRBV21-1 is designated a pseudogene. The CDR3 length is 16 residues. CDR3 residues: CASSKGERDEEDTQYF. The CDR3, as DNA: TGTGCCAGCAGCAAGGGCGAGCGTGATGAGGAGGATACGCAGTATTTT.

The gene calls are TRBV24-1 and TRBJ2-3; D is unclear. The germline V gene has CDR1 KGHDR and CDR2 SFDVKD. The CDR3 consists of 11 residues. Deletions cut 5 bases from V and 6 bases from J, with 5 bases between. CDR3 sequence: CATSVTDTQYF. For the CDR3, the DNA is TGTGCCACCAGTGTGACGGATACGCAGTATTTT.

This chain's CDR3 is CASSLGQEQFF. The CDR3, as DNA: TGCGCCAGCAGCTTAGGACAGGAGCAGTTCTTC. The chain carries TRBV5-1 and TRBJ2-1; maybe TRBD1 (6 bases). The length of the CDR3 is 11 residues. Germline CDR1 and CDR2: SGHRS and YFSETQ. V lost 2 bases, J lost 10 bases, and 7 bases lay in between.

J is TRBJ2-5 and V is TRBV10-1; D possibly corresponds to TRBD2 (5 bases). Germline V CDR1 and CDR2: WNHNN, SYGVQD (reference sequence). This CDR3 is built from 15 residues. The germline V and J ends were trimmed by 2 bases and 3 bases, with 13 bases remaining between them. The CDR3 sequence is CASSEGEPLKETQYF. CDR3 bases: TGCGCCAGCAGTGAGGGGGAGCCCCTTAAAGAGACCCAGTACTTC.

The sample holds a few counts of this clonotype. This chain links TRBV12-3 or TRBV12-4 with TRBJ2-3, with D unresolved. Trimming shortened V by 4 bases and J by 3 bases, and 11 bases separated the two germline ends. The CDR3 contains 14 residues. The CDR3 bases are TGTGCCAGCAGTTCCACGGCAGAAACAGATACGCAGTATTTT. Amino acids: CASSSTAETDTQYF.

This clonotype appeared many times. V and J are TRBV12-3 or TRBV12-4 and TRBJ1-6, with D possibly being TRBD1 (5 bases). The CDR3 is 14 residues long. Deletions cut 3 bases from V and 9 bases from J, with 12 bases between. The CDR3 coding sequence is TGTGCCAGCAGTTTTAACTGGGGCGGTTCACCCCTCCACTTT. Protein sequence: CASSFNWGGSPLHF.

This clonotype was found many times. V gene TRBV7-2 combines with J gene TRBJ1-2; no definite D call. The CDR3 extends over 14 amino acids. V was pared by 2 bases and J by 4 bases, with 11 bases between. CDR1 and CDR2 from the germline V gene are SGHTA and FQGNSA. The CDR3 is CASSLSSPGYGYTF. The DNA for the CDR3 is TGTGCCAGCAGCTTAAGTTCTCCGGGCTATGGCTACACCTTC.

The J gene is TRBJ2-7, the V gene TRBV12-3 or TRBV12-4; possibly TRBD2 for D (5 bases). The CDR3 contains 14 residues. Trimming cost V 3 bases and J 6 bases, with 15 bases left between them. In DNA form, the CDR3 reads TGTGCCAGCAGTTTCTACCCTGATGGGAGCGAGCAGTACGTC. Amino acids: CASSFYPDGSEQYV.

The rearrangement joins TRBV7-9 to TRBJ2-7, with 7 bases matching TRBD1. Germline CDR1 and CDR2: SEHNR and FQNEAQ (reference sequence). V shed 5 bases and J 0 bases; nucleotides not matched to a gene: 10. This CDR3 contains 16 residues. CDR3 bases: TGTGCCAGCAGCCCTCAGGGGGATATGAACTCCTACGAGCAGTACTTC. This translates into CASSPQGDMNSYEQYF.

The chain links TRBV12-3 or TRBV12-4 to TRBJ1-1; D gene ambiguous. There are 14 residues in the CDR3. V was shortened by 4 bases and J by 0 bases, with 9 bases between the two germline ends. In nucleotides, the CDR3 is TGTGCCAGCAGTTCGGCCGGTATGAACACTGAAGCTTTCTTT. This codes for CASSSAGMNTEAFF.

This clonotype showed up just a few times. The V call is TRBV9, the J call TRBJ1-5, with 12 bases that match TRBD1. Per the germline V gene, CDR1 is SGDLS and CDR2 is YYNGEE. V dropped 3 bases and J dropped 7; count of bases not matched to a gene: 2. This CDR3 spans 14 amino acids. The CDR3 loop is CASSEGTGGQPQHF. CDR3 coding DNA: TGTGCCAGCAGCGAGGGGACAGGGGGCCAGCCCCAGCATTTT.

This clonotype was seen only a few times. V is TRBV7-2 and J is TRBJ2-2; D is perhaps TRBD1 (6 bases). The CDR3 extends over 18 amino acids. The V gene's germline CDR1 is SGHTA and CDR2 FQGNSA. Trimming stripped 3 bases from V and 3 bases from J, with 20 bases between. CDR3 sequence: CASSFGGRSRIYTGELFF. The CDR3 nucleotides read TGTGCCAGCAGCTTTGGGGGCAGGTCCCGAATATACACCGGGGAGCTGTTTTTT.